One sample yielded the 24 T cell receptor beta chains listed below, sequenced in a study of control samples from healthy donors and cancer patients. Clones were read by immunoSEQ multiplex PCR, and TCRdb kept only the in-frame ones, dropping some. The table shows approximately 230,000 clones, with over 70% occurring only once. The sequencing sample was made of PBMCs. The receptors originated from a woman aged 60 to 75 with lung cancer.

CDR3 bases: TGTGCCAGCAGCGTTCACCCGGGACCCACAGATACGCAGTATTTT. Its translation is CASSVHPGPTDTQYF. This sequence joins TRBV9 and TRBJ2-3, with D perhaps matching TRBD1 or TRBD2 (5 bases each). The germline V gene has CDR1 SGDLS and CDR2 YYNGEE. The CDR3 loop spans 15 amino acids. V lost 2 bases, J lost 2 bases, and 12 bases lay in between.

This clone was seen a handful of times. This chain links TRBV12-5 with TRBJ1-2, with TRBD1 as a possible D gene (6 bases). Germline V gene lookup returns CDR1 LGHNT and CDR2 FRNRAP. This CDR3 spans 14 amino acids. The ends were cut back, 5 bases at V and 7 bases at J, with 17 bases in the middle. Here the CDR3 DNA reads TGTGCTAGTGGTGCCTCGTGGGGGGCTGGTGGCTACACCTTC. It encodes CASGASWGAGGYTF.

This clone occurred a few times. The V gene is TRBV5-4, the J gene TRBJ1-1; 8 nucleotides line up with TRBD1. The CDR3 has 15 amino acids. Per germline, CDR1 SGHNT and CDR2 YYREEE (reference sequence). Germline trimming cut 2 bases from V and 5 bases from J; bases unmatched to any gene: 8. CDR3 nucleotides: TGTGCCAGCAGCTTACCCGGAACAGGGGGAACTGAAGCTTTCTTT. This gives the protein CASSLPGTGGTEAFF.

The genes are TRBV5-4 and TRBJ2-7; 7 nucleotides agree with TRBD2. Germline CDR1 reads SGHNT; CDR2 reads YYREEE (reference sequence). V lost 0 bases and J lost 0; bases outside the gene matches: 9. The length of the CDR3 is 17 residues. The CDR3 region is CASSLASGTTSSYEQYF. The CDR3 DNA is TGTGCCAGCAGCTTGGCCTCTGGGACTACGAGCTCCTACGAGCAGTACTTC.

The chain employs TRBV10-3 and TRBJ1-4; 11 bases are a match to TRBD1. Trimming cost V 0 bases and J 7 bases; bases outside gene matches: 1. Looked up from germline, CDR1 is ENHRY and CDR2 is SYGVKD. The CDR3 has 15 residues. CDR3 region: CAISESGTGGEKLFF. CDR3 bases: TGTGCCATCAGTGAGTCCGGGACAGGGGGTGAAAAACTGTTTTTT.

The chain couples TRBV6-4 to TRBJ2-7; TRBD2 matches at 12 bases. V lost 4 bases and J lost 0; bases outside the gene matches: 7. The germline CDR1 and CDR2 sequences are MRHNA and SNTAGT. This CDR3 region has 17 residues. As DNA, the CDR3 is TGTGCCAGCAGTGTATCTAGCGGGGGGGGCAGCTCCTACGAGCAGTACTTC. It encodes CASSVSSGGGSSYEQYF.

J is TRBJ1-4 and V is TRBV9; 9 positions match TRBD1. The CDR3 totals 15 residues. V shed 3 bases and J 7 bases; nucleotides not matched to a gene: 7. The germline V gene has CDR1 SGDLS and CDR2 YYNGEE. The CDR3 DNA follows: TGTGCCAGCAGCGCCCTAATGACAGGGGGTGAAAAACTGTTTTTT. Protein product: CASSALMTGGEKLFF.

The chain combines TRBV21-1 with TRBJ2-3; TRBD2, the table's D call, was not compared with the DNA. TRBV21-1 is flagged as a pseudogene. The CDR3 consists of 14 residues. The CDR3 loop is CASRHLLEPDTQYF. In DNA form, the CDR3 reads TGTGCCAGCCGACACCTACTAGAGCCAGATACGCAGTATTTT.

CDR3 residues: CASSYQVPEKLFF. CDR3 nucleotide sequence: TGCGCCAGCAGCTACCAGGTGCCCGAAAAACTGTTTTTT. The rearrangement links TRBV5-1 to TRBJ1-4; no reliable D call. Trimming left V 3 bases short and J 8 bases short, with 11 bases between. Germline CDR1 is SGHRS and CDR2 is YFSETQ. The CDR3 runs to 13 residues.

This chain uses TRBV3-1 (or the pseudogene TRBV3-2) with TRBJ1-5, with a tentative D call TRBD1 (5 bases). Per the germline V gene, CDR1 is LGHDT and CDR2 is YNNKEL (reference sequence). CDR3 size: 13 residues. The germline V and J ends were trimmed by 4 bases and 5 bases, with 9 bases remaining between them. In nucleotides, the CDR3 is TGTGCCAGCAGCCGGGGCAAATATCAGCCCCAGCATTTT. It translates to CASSRGKYQPQHF.

This clone was detected only a few times. One end of the junction does not line up with germline, which may come from a read error. CDR3 DNA sequence: TGTGCTAGCAGCTTAGACGGGGCCGGGCGGCAGTTCTTC. It specifies CASSLDGAGRQFF. The chain links TRBV7-7 to TRBJ2-1; D possibly uses TRBD1 or TRBD2 (5 bases each). The CDR3 totals 13 residues. CDR1 SSHAT and CDR2 FNYEAQ come from the germline V gene (reference sequence).

The chain employs TRBV12-3 or TRBV12-4 and TRBJ1-6; no clear D gene. CDR3 size: 12 residues. Trimming left V 3 bases short and J 11 bases short, with 8 bases between. The CDR3 sequence is CASSFGEAPLHF. The CDR3 DNA reads as TGTGCCAGCAGTTTTGGGGAGGCACCCCTCCACTTT.

The chain couples TRBV7-3 to TRBJ2-3; 8 nucleotides agree with TRBD2. Trimming removed 5 bases from V and 1 base from J; junction bases left unmatched: 2. The germline V gene has CDR1 SGHTA and CDR2 FQGTGA. This CDR3 has 14 amino acids. CDR3 in amino acids: CASSNSGGTDTQYF. CDR3 in DNA: TGTGCCAGCAGCAATAGCGGGGGCACAGATACGCAGTATTTT.

There are a few counts of this clone. J is TRBJ1-6 and V is TRBV9; 10 nucleotides line up with TRBD1. V was pared by 4 bases and J by 12 bases, with 7 bases of the junction left unmatched. Germline V gene lookup returns CDR1 SGDLS and CDR2 YYNGEE. The CDR3 consists of 14 residues. The DNA for the CDR3 is TGTGCCAGCAGCCCCGGGACAGGGGACTTACCCCTCCACTTT. It translates to CASSPGTGDLPLHF.

This clone was seen only once. The rearrangement links TRBV5-1 to TRBJ2-1, with a weak D call TRBD1 (5 bases). This CDR3 has 15 amino acids. Looked up from germline, CDR1 is SGHRS and CDR2 is YFSETQ. Trimming took 0 bases from V and 2 from J, leaving 9 bases between them. The CDR3 here is CASSLGGQTYNEQFF. DNA for the CDR3: TGCGCCAGCAGCTTGGGAGGACAAACCTACAATGAGCAGTTCTTC.

CDR3: CASSLAGVDRGNTIYF. CDR3 DNA sequence: TGCGCCAGCAGCTTGGCCGGAGTAGACAGAGGAAACACCATATATTTT. The rearrangement uses TRBV5-1 and TRBJ1-3, with D possibly being TRBD1 (5 bases). The germline V and J ends were trimmed by 0 bases and 4 bases, with 14 bases remaining between them. The CDR3 is 16 amino acids. Per germline, CDR1 SGHRS and CDR2 YFSETQ.

Details on this clone: Germline is not matched at one junction end, which may reflect a read error. This chain links TRBV7-7 with TRBJ2-3; 8 bases are a match to TRBD2. Germline CDR1 reads SSHAT; CDR2 reads FNYEAQ (reference sequence). The CDR3 covers 14 residues. The CDR3 DNA reads TGTGCTAGCAGCTTAGCGGGGACCACAGATACGCAGTATTTT. Protein sequence: CASSLAGTTDTQYF.

The V gene is TRBV19, the J gene TRBJ1-5; D gene ambiguous. V lost 4 bases and J 6 bases, leaving 10 bases between the germline ends. CDR1 LNHDA and CDR2 SQIVND come from the germline V gene (reference sequence). The CDR3 sequence is 13 residues long. The CDR3 reads CASSNGLAQPQHF. The DNA for the CDR3 is TGTGCCAGTAGTAATGGCCTGGCTCAGCCCCAGCATTTT.

The chain is built from TRBV2 and TRBJ2-5, with D hard to call. CDR3 size: 14 residues. Trimming shortened V by 8 bases and J by 4 bases, and 17 bases separated the two germline ends. Germline V gives CDR1 SNHLY, CDR2 FYNNEI. The CDR3 DNA reads TGTGCCAGCGGAAACTCACAGATCCGAGAGACCCAGTACTTC. It encodes CASGNSQIRETQYF.

The rearrangement joins TRBV5-5 to TRBJ2-7; 7 bases agree with TRBD1. The CDR3 runs 15 residues. V shed 5 bases and J 3 bases; nucleotides not matched to a gene: 11. CDR1 SGHKS and CDR2 YYEKEE come from the germline V gene (reference sequence). CDR3 nucleotides: TGTGCCAGCAGACAGGGGACAGCGCCGGGCTACGAGCAGTACTTC. Protein sequence: CASRQGTAPGYEQYF.

CDR3: CASRSAGTGDQPQHF. For the CDR3, the DNA is TGTGCCAGTCGATCCGCCGGGACTGGGGATCAGCCCCAGCATTTT. This rearrangement joins TRBV27 to TRBJ1-5; a possible D gene is TRBD1 (5 bases). Germline-derived CDR1 and CDR2 are MNHEY and SMNVEV (reference sequence). This CDR3 comprises 15 residues. Trimming shortened V by 9 bases and J by 5 bases, and 20 bases separated the two germline ends.

This clone was observed a handful of times. This CDR3 is also generated by other DNA sequences in the sample. This sequence joins TRBV7-9 and TRBJ2-7, with D uncertain. This CDR3 is built from 11 residues. Germline CDR1 SEHNR, CDR2 FQNEAQ (reference sequence). V lost 0 bases to trimming and J lost 6 bases, with 3 bases between them. The CDR3 bases are TGTGCCAGCAGCTTAGCGCGCGAGCAGTACTTC. Its protein product is CASSLAREQYF.

This rearrangement joins TRBV9 to TRBJ2-1; D call uncertain. Trimming removed 4 bases from V and 10 bases from J, with 12 bases in between. The CDR3 has 12 amino acids. Germline V gene sequence: CDR1 SGDLS, CDR2 YYNGEE. This CDR3 is CASSPPSREQFF. In DNA form, the CDR3 reads TGTGCCAGCAGCCCTCCCTCCCGGGAGCAGTTCTTC.

This chain joins TRBV7-9 and TRBJ1-2; TRBD1 is a possible D gene (5 bases). V was clipped by 4 bases and J by 0 bases, with 12 bases between them. In germline, CDR1 is SEHNR, CDR2 FQNEAQ (reference sequence). The CDR3 has 15 residues. The chain's CDR3 is CASSYPTVTNYGYTF. The CDR3 DNA reads as TGTGCCAGCAGCTACCCGACAGTTACTAACTATGGCTACACCTTC.